This record looks at one TCR beta chain sequence and its context. The antigen it binds to is not known. No much larger clonotype is one base removed from it; base qualities were not supplied. The entry originates in a study of cytomegalovirus exposure and HLA in healthy donors (dated by TCRdb to 2015 to 2018). Concerning the study at large: According to a later analysis, one platform produced both the 110 or so validation repertoires and the 670 or so repertoires of the first cohort. The study aimed to test whether signatures of past pathogen exposure could be identified by cataloging public T cell receptors. Along with the roughly 670-subject first cohort, a separate validation cohort of approximately 110 different subjects was used. The study combined high-throughput TCR immunosequencing, statistical association of individual TCRs with disease status, and machine learning to predict cytomegalovirus infection status. General study outcomes and caveats: The authors suggested that the approach could potentially be generalized to other disease states and immunological phenotypes. In vitro tests confirmed that three of the cytomegalovirus-associated TCR beta chains recognize cytomegalovirus antigens. Cytomegalovirus status was reported to be diagnosed by the classifier with high specificity and sensitivity in both the original and validation cohorts. While some public TCRs were present in many individuals, most TCR sequences turned up only very rarely across donors. All 120 or so repertoires were used to score co-occurrence in the validation cohort in a later analysis, because that analysis had no HLA typing for the cohort. Of the cluster scores, approximately 95% were above 0 in a later analysis, which found that TCRs clustered in the first cohort also tended to co-occur in the 95 to 150 validation repertoires. In the study, 150 to 200 TCR beta chains were listed as associated with cytomegalovirus.

The V end gives up 1 base and the J end 7 bases, leaving 10 bases in the junction not matched to a gene. Taken from the germline V gene (reference sequence), the CDR1 and CDR2 loops are GTSNPN and SVGIG. The CDR3 numbers 14 residues from cysteine through phenylalanine. The DNA shown is the 42-base CDR3, in frame from base 1. The library was prepared using the immunoSEQ multiplex PCR assay. The study's own analysis went as follows. A statistical classification framework was built to diagnose cytomegalovirus status from the catalog of TCR beta chain sequences. TCRdb limited this immuneACCESS table to in-frame rearrangements with V and J called. A share of clones is missing; checked studies link under half to unresolved V genes, and the rest is unexplained. V, J and clone size are taken as reported in that table, and D and trimming were inferred from the DNA itself. The sample yields under 200,000 clones; roughly 86% were counted once. Clones ranked in the top ten supply 10% of the sample.

Separate from the roughly 650-subject first cohort, the validation cohort of 120 subjects was the group to which the donors belonged. This chain is built from TRBV30 and TRBJ2-7, with 7 junctional bases fitting TRBD1. The receptor was derived from a woman between 18 and 30 years old in good health and CMV-seropositive. Sequencing was performed on PBMCs. Here is the DNA: TGTGCCTGGAGTGCCGAGACAGGGCTTCGGGAGCAGTACTTC. Translated, it gives CAWSAETGLREQYF.